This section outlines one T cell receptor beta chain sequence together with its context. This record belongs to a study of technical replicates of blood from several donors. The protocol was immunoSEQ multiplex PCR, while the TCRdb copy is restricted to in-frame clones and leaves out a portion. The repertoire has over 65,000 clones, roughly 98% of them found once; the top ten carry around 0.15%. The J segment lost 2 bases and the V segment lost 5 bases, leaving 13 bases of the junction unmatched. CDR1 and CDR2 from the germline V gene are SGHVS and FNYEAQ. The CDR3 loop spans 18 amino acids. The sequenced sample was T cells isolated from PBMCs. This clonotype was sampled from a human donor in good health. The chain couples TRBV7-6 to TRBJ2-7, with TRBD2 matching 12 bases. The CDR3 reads CASSARPSGRGLPYEQYF. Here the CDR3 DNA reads TGTGCCAGCAGCGCGCGGCCTAGCGGGAGGGGGCTTCCCTACGAGCAGTACTTC.